The 9 T cell receptor beta chains given below trace back to one sample, sequenced in a study of regulatory T cells in long-lasting Graves disease. Library construction for TCR beta used iRepertoire HTBI primers and Arm-PCR of CDR3 regions. TCRdb reprocessed the multiplex PCR reads with MiXCR, giving one entry per CDR3 protein. Of 400,000 to 500,000 distinct CDR3 sequences in the sample, roughly 21% were seen once. Time point given: persistent/refractory GD, antithyroid drugs over 5 years with positive TRAb. From RNA extracted from PBMCs, the TCR library was made. Material: peripheral blood mononuclear cells (PBMCs), obtained when the disease was refractory, from a patient treated with antithyroid drugs. Receptors were obtained from a female donor with Graves disease.

There are many counts of this clonotype. The chain couples TRBV27 to TRBJ2-5; D not certain. The V gene's germline CDR1 is MNHEY and CDR2 SMNVEV (reference sequence). The V gene lost 6 bases and the J gene lost 5 bases, with 13 bases spanning the gap. The CDR3 is 13 residues long. The CDR3 sequence: CASSLGLVETQYF. In DNA, the CDR3 is TGTGCCAGCAGCTTAGGGTTGGTGGAGACCCAGTACTTC.

Points on this clonotype: A read error may be the cause here, since a much bigger clone is one base away. The chain couples TRBV28 to TRBJ1-5, with D unclear. The CDR3 consists of 15 residues. The germline CDR1 and CDR2 sequences are MDHEN and SYDVKM. CDR3 protein: CAGSFFGVSYQPQHF. The CDR3 DNA follows: TGTGCCGGCAGTTTTTTTGGGGTCAGCTATCAGCCCCAGCATTTT.

This clonotype was seen a handful of times. The J gene is TRBJ1-6, the V gene TRBV15; unclear D gene. The CDR3 is 14 amino acids. Trimming left V 1 base short and J 9 bases short, with 10 bases between. Germline assignment: CDR1 LNHNV and CDR2 YYDKDF (reference sequence). CDR3 protein: CATSRGGYGSPLHF. In DNA form, the CDR3 reads TGTGCCACCAGCAGAGGAGGCTACGGTTCACCCCTCCACTTT.

To note about this clonotype: A much larger clone differs from this one at a single base, so this may be a read error. The chain has TRBV6-1 and TRBJ1-2; D is unresolved. In germline, CDR1 is MNHNS, CDR2 SASEGT. This CDR3 has 15 amino acids. CDR3 sequence (DNA): TGTGCCAACAGTCAAGGACCTCCTGATAACTATGGCTACACCTTC. Its protein product is CANSQGPPDNYGYTF.

The sample holds a few counts of this clonotype. A single base separates this from a much larger clone, so it may be a read error. V and J are TRBV6-4 and TRBJ1-2; tentatively, D is TRBD1 (6 bases). Germline V CDR1 and CDR2: MRHNA, SNTAGT. The CDR3 sequence is 13 residues long. V lost 4 bases and J 4 bases, leaving 10 bases between the germline ends. The DNA of the CDR3 is TGTGCCAGCAGTGGAAGGGGGATCTATGGCTACACCTTC. Its protein product is CASSGRGIYGYTF.

Of note for this clonotype: The CDR3 carries no conserved terminal phenylalanine or tryptophan, so it likely arises from a read error. V usage is TRBV2 and J usage is TRBJ1-5; D ambiguous. Trimming shortened V by 3 bases and J by 7 bases, and 10 bases separated the two germline ends. CDR3 length equals 13 residues. The germline gives CDR1 SNHLY, CDR2 FYNNEI. For the CDR3, the DNA is TGTGCCAGCAGTGAGGAGCGGTGGCAGCCCCAGCATCTT. Protein sequence: CASSEERWQPQHL.

V is TRBV7-9 and J is TRBJ1-1; D possibly corresponds to TRBD1 (5 bases). CDR1 and CDR2 from the germline V gene are SEHNR and FQNEAQ (reference sequence). Deletions cut 5 bases from V and 2 bases from J, with 15 bases between. The CDR3 is 15 amino acids. The CDR3 DNA is TGTGCCAGCAGCCGTATGCCGGGACGTAACACTGAAGCTTTCTTT. Its protein product is CASSRMPGRNTEAFF.

The rearrangement uses TRBV4-2 and TRBJ1-5; the match to TRBD1 covers 7 bases. CDR3 length equals 15 residues. The germline V gene has CDR1 LGHNA and CDR2 YNFKEQ. V gave up 4 bases and J gave up 4 bases; unmatched junction bases: 7. Here the CDR3 reads CASSPRQGMNQPQHF. In DNA, the CDR3 is TGTGCCAGCAGCCCTCGACAGGGCATGAATCAGCCCCAGCATTTT.

The V gene is TRBV4-3, the J gene TRBJ1-2; D is undetermined. The germline CDR1 and CDR2 sequences are LGHNA and YSLEER. The germline V and J ends were trimmed by 0 bases and 6 bases, with 14 bases remaining between them. This CDR3 spans 15 amino acids. This CDR3 is CASSQDVEVLHGYTF. DNA for the CDR3: TGCGCCAGCAGCCAAGACGTGGAGGTTCTCCATGGCTACACCTTC.